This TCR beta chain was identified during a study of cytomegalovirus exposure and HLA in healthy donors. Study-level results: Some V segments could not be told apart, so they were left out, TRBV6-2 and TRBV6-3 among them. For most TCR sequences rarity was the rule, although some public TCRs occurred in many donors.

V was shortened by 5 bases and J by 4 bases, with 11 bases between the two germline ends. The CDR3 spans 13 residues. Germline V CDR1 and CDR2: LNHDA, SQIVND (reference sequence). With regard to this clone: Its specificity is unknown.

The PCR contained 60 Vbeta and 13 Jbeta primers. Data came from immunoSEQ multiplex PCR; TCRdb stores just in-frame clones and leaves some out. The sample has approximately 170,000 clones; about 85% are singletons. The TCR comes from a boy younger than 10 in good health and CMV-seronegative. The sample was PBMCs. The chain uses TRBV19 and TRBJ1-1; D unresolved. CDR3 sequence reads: CASSPRHRTEAFF. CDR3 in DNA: TGTGCCAGTAGTCCCCGACACCGCACTGAAGCTTTCTTT.